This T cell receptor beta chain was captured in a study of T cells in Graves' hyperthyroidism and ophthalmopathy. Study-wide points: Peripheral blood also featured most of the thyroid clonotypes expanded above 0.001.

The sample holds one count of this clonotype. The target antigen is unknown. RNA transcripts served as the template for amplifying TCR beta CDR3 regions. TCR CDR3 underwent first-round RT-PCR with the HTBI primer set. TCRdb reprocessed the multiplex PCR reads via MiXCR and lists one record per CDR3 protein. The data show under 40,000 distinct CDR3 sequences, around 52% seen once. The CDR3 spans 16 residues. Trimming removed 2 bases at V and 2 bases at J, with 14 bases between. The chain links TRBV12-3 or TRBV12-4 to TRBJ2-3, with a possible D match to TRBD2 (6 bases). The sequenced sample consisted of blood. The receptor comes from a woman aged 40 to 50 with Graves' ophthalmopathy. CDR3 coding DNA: TGTGCCAGCAGTTTATTATGGGACTCGTTCACAGATACGCAGTATTTT. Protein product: CASSLLWDSFTDTQYF.